This entry lists 32 T cell receptor beta chains sequenced from one sample in a study of blood T cell repertoires in COVID-19. The table came from immunoSEQ multiplex PCR; TCRdb's copy has only in-frame clones and leaves some out. The table shows more than 250,000 clones, with roughly 84% occurring only once. The sample taken for sequencing was peripheral blood. These receptors were obtained from a man aged 50 or older with active or convalescent COVID-19.

The chain joins TRBV5-1 to TRBJ1-5; D is ambiguous. This CDR3 is built from 16 residues. The V end lost 4 bases, the J end lost 0 bases, and 14 bases lay between the germline ends. CDR1 SGHRS and CDR2 YFSETQ come from the germline V gene. The CDR3, as DNA: TGCGCCAGCAGCCCACTCCCCGGTCATAGCAATCAGCCCCAGCATTTT. This translates into CASSPLPGHSNQPQHF.

The rearrangement links TRBV19 to TRBJ1-2; TRBD1 agrees at 7 bases. The CDR3 runs 15 residues. V was pared by 4 bases and J by 1 base, with 6 bases of the junction left unmatched. Germline-derived CDR1 and CDR2 are LNHDA and SQIVND (reference sequence). CDR3 amino acids: CASSRGTVDNYGYTF. CDR3 nucleotide sequence: TGTGCCAGTAGTAGGGGGACAGTGGATAACTATGGCTACACCTTC.

J is TRBJ1-5 and V is TRBV28, with D possibly being TRBD1 (6 bases). This CDR3 has 14 residues. Trimming removed 5 bases at V and 5 bases at J, with 13 bases between. CDR1 MDHEN and CDR2 SYDVKM come from the germline V gene. In nucleotides, the CDR3 is TGTGCCAGCAGTGCCGGGGGGCAGGATCAGCCCCAGCATTTT. This codes for CASSAGGQDQPQHF.

V and J are TRBV18 and TRBJ2-7; 7 bases map to TRBD1. The CDR3 is made up of 15 amino acids. Germline values: CDR1 KGHSH, CDR2 LQKENI. The V segment lost 0 bases and the J segment 3 bases; nucleotides outside the gene matches: 5. The CDR3, as DNA: TGTGCCAGCTCACCACCGTCGGACAGGAACTACGAGCAGTACTTC. The encoded protein is CASSPPSDRNYEQYF. Full variable domain (outside the CDR3, taken from reference TRBV18 and TRBJ2-7): NAGVMQNPRHLVRRRGQEARLRCSPMKGHSHVYWYRQLPEEGLKFMVYLQKENIIDESGMPKERFSAEFPKEGPSILRIQQVVRGDSAAYFCASSPPSDRNYEQYFGPGTRLTVT.

The rearrangement uses TRBV14 and TRBJ1-5; weak D call: TRBD1 (6 bases). The CDR3 contains 13 residues. Trimming stripped 4 bases from V and 2 bases from J, with 6 bases between. The germline CDR1 and CDR2 sequences are SGHDN and FVKESK. Here the CDR3 DNA reads TGTGCCAGCAGCCGGACAGGCAATCAGCCCCAGCATTTT. Translated: CASSRTGNQPQHF.

This rearrangement joins TRBV5-1 to TRBJ2-7, with TRBD2 matching over 8 bases. The CDR3 is made up of 15 amino acids. Germline CDR1 SGHRS, CDR2 YFSETQ. V was clipped by 0 bases and J by 3 bases; unmatched bases: 5. The CDR3 bases are TGCGCCAGCAGCTTGGAAGCGGGAGAATACTACGAGCAGTACTTC. Translation gives CASSLEAGEYYEQYF.

The rearrangement joins TRBV21-1 to TRBJ1-5; the D call TRBD1 from the table was never checked on the DNA. TRBV21-1 represents a pseudogene. The CDR3 spans 18 residues. DNA for the CDR3: TGTGCCAGCAGCAGGACTCCCTGGACAGGTCGTAGCAATCAGCCCCAGCATTTT. Encoded protein: CASSRTPWTGRSNQPQHF.

The chain couples TRBV5-1 to TRBJ1-1, with 10 positions matching TRBD1. Looked up from germline, CDR1 is SGHRS and CDR2 is YFSETQ. The CDR3 spans 14 residues. The V gene end was trimmed by 2 bases and the J gene end by 3 bases; junction bases not matched to a gene: 1. DNA for the CDR3: TGCGCCAGCAGCTTTGGGACAGGGGACACTGAAGCTTTCTTT. Translating it yields CASSFGTGDTEAFF.

V and J are TRBV14 and TRBJ2-2, with 8 nucleotides matching TRBD2. The germline gives CDR1 SGHDN, CDR2 FVKESK. The CDR3 spans 16 residues. The V gene end was trimmed by 2 bases and the J gene end by 1 base; junction bases not matched to a gene: 3. As DNA, the CDR3 is TGTGCCAGCAGCCAACTCCGGGGGGGGAACACCGGGGAGCTGTTTTTT. Its protein is CASSQLRGGNTGELFF.

This clone was seen more than once but under ten times. V usage is TRBV4-3 and J usage is TRBJ1-6, with TRBD1 matching 8 bases. V was clipped by 3 bases and J by 4 bases; unmatched bases: 8. Germline values: CDR1 LGHNA, CDR2 YSLEER. The CDR3 consists of 17 residues. In DNA form, the CDR3 reads TGCGCCAGCAGCCACCTAGGTGACAGGGGATATAATTCACCCCTCCACTTT. Its translation: CASSHLGDRGYNSPLHF.

The rearrangement links TRBV25-1 to TRBJ1-1, with no clear D. This CDR3 comprises 15 residues. Germline CDR1 MGHDK, CDR2 SYGVNS. The ends were cut back, 7 bases at V and 10 bases at J, with 25 bases in the middle. CDR3 sequence (DNA): TGTGCCAGCACCCCGCCGGAGGGCCCGAACGTTGGAGCTTTCTTT. Translating it yields CASTPPEGPNVGAFF.

The chain carries TRBV7-2 and TRBJ1-6; TRBD1 aligns across 7 bases. CDR3 length: 16 amino acids. J gave up 8 bases and V 1 base, and 8 bases lay outside the gene matches. Germline CDR1 reads SGHTA; CDR2 reads FQGNSA. CDR3 residues: CASSLVGRGDDSPLHF. The CDR3 DNA reads as TGTGCCAGCAGCTTAGTAGGCAGGGGGGACGATTCACCCCTCCACTTT. The full variable domain, in which reference TRBV7-2 and TRBJ1-6 provide the parts outside the CDR3, is GAGVSQSPSNKVTEKGKDVELRCDPISGHTALYWYRQSLGQGLEFLIYFQGNSAPDKSGLPSDRFSAERTGGSVSTLTIQRTQQEDSAVYLCASSLVGRGDDSPLHFGNGTRLTVT.

The V gene is TRBV6-6, the J gene TRBJ1-3; tentatively, D is TRBD1 (6 bases). The V end was cut by 10 bases, the J end by 4 bases, with 17 bases between. The CDR3 has 14 residues. Germline CDR1 and CDR2: MNHNY and SVGAGI (reference sequence). DNA for the CDR3: TGTGCCACACGCGAACAGGGAACCGGAAACACCATATATTTT. Protein product: CATREQGTGNTIYF.

The genes are TRBV10-3 and TRBJ1-6; D call uncertain. V was pared by 6 bases and J by 1 base, with 19 bases between. There are 18 residues in the CDR3. Looked up from germline, CDR1 is ENHRY and CDR2 is SYGVKD. Here the CDR3 reads CAIREDGRMGSYNSPLHF. CDR3 DNA sequence: TGTGCCATCAGGGAGGACGGGAGGATGGGGTCCTATAATTCACCCCTCCACTTT.

V gene TRBV27 combines with J gene TRBJ1-5; 7 bases are a match to TRBD1. The CDR3 sequence is 16 residues long. CDR1 and CDR2 from the germline V gene are MNHEY and SMNVEV (reference sequence). The trim removed 2 bases at V and 2 bases at J, leaving 6 bases unmatched. The CDR3 nucleotides are TGTGCCAGCAGTTTACGTTCCCAGGGGGGCAATCAGCCCCAGCATTTT. As protein: CASSLRSQGGNQPQHF.

The chain couples TRBV9 to TRBJ2-1, with 13 bases that match TRBD2. The CDR3 extends over 18 amino acids. CDR1 and CDR2 from the germline V gene are SGDLS and YYNGEE. With 2 bases clipped from V and 6 bases from J, the junction kept 11 bases outside the gene matches. CDR3 sequence reads: CASSVGGLAGDPTNEQFF. The CDR3 region has the DNA TGTGCCAGCAGCGTGGGAGGACTAGCGGGGGACCCTACCAATGAGCAGTTCTTC.

V gene TRBV6-1 combines with J gene TRBJ1-5; possibly TRBD1 for D (5 bases). The CDR3 spans 18 residues. Germline V gene sequence: CDR1 MNHNS, CDR2 SASEGT. The ends were cut back, 1 base at V and 1 base at J, with 17 bases in the middle. The CDR3 sequence is CASSEVRGGRGSNQPQHF. The CDR3 nucleotides are TGTGCCAGCAGTGAAGTTCGCGGGGGAAGGGGAAGCAATCAGCCCCAGCATTTT.

This chain links TRBV2 with TRBJ2-7, with 11 bases identical to TRBD2. This CDR3 comprises 17 residues. V was clipped by 6 bases and J by 3 bases; unmatched bases: 13. Germline V CDR1 and CDR2: SNHLY, FYNNEI. The CDR3 coding sequence is TGTGCCAGCAGACGACTCGAGTCGACTAGCGGGGTCTACGAGCAGTACTTC. Its translation: CASRRLESTSGVYEQYF.

The V and J genes are TRBV6-6 and TRBJ1-4; 8 nucleotides line up with TRBD1. The germline V gene encodes CDR1 MNHNY and CDR2 SVGAGI (reference sequence). V trimming: 6 bases; J trimming: 7 bases; junction bases outside the gene matches: 4. The CDR3 has 13 residues. The CDR3 spells CASSTGGSEKLFF. The CDR3 DNA reads as TGTGCCAGCAGCACAGGGGGAAGTGAAAAACTGTTTTTT.

The chain joins TRBV7-9 to TRBJ2-5; D is possibly TRBD1 (5 bases). The germline gives CDR1 SEHNR, CDR2 FQNEAQ (reference sequence). This CDR3 has 16 residues. V lost 5 bases to trimming and J lost 2 bases, with 18 bases between them. This CDR3 is CASSTSQAGPQETQYF. Written as DNA, the CDR3 is TGTGCCAGCAGCACTTCACAGGCAGGGCCACAAGAGACCCAGTACTTC.

V usage is TRBV7-2 and J usage is TRBJ2-3; 9 bases agree with TRBD2. J lost 2 bases, V lost 3 bases, and 6 bases had no gene match. The CDR3 spans 16 residues. The germline V gene encodes CDR1 SGHTA and CDR2 FQGNSA. CDR3 loop: CASSFISGSHTDTQYF. CDR3 nucleotides: TGTGCCAGCAGCTTTATTAGCGGGAGCCACACAGATACGCAGTATTTT. The full variable domain, with the rest looked up from reference TRBV7-2 and TRBJ2-3, is GAGVSQSPSNKVTEKGKDVELRCDPISGHTALYWYRQSLGQGLEFLIYFQGNSAPDKSGLPSDRFSAERTGGSVSTLTIQRTQQEDSAVYLCASSFISGSHTDTQYFGPGTRLTVL.

The chain uses TRBV5-1 and TRBJ2-7, with 8 bases aligning to TRBD2. Germline assignment: CDR1 SGHRS and CDR2 YFSETQ. The CDR3 sequence is 16 residues long. J gave up 2 bases and V 4 bases, and 11 bases lay outside the gene matches. The CDR3 DNA is TGCGCCAGCAGCCCCCTGGCGTCGGGAGGGCCCTACGAGCAGTACTTC. Amino acid sequence: CASSPLASGGPYEQYF.

The V gene is TRBV7-3, the J gene TRBJ2-7; D not resolved. Germline values: CDR1 SGHTA, CDR2 FQGTGA. This CDR3 has 13 amino acids. The ends were cut back, 4 bases at V and 5 bases at J, with 12 bases in the middle. The CDR3 nucleotides are TGTGCCAGCAGCTCCCGACTTTGGGACGAGCAGTACTTC. Its translation is CASSSRLWDEQYF.

In DNA form, the CDR3 reads TGCGCCCGCGCCTGGGGAGGGGGGGACCCCACTGAAGCTTTCTTT. Amino acids: CARAWGGGDPTEAFF. J is TRBJ1-1 and V is TRBV5-1, with D perhaps TRBD1 (6 bases). This CDR3 has 15 amino acids. Germline CDR1 is SGHRS and CDR2 is YFSETQ. Trimming removed 10 bases from V and 4 bases from J, with 23 bases in between.

The chain links TRBV28 to TRBJ1-5; TRBD1 is a possible D gene (6 bases). This CDR3 is 18 amino acids long. The V end lost 3 bases, the J end lost 0 bases, and 18 bases lay between the germline ends. Per germline, CDR1 MDHEN and CDR2 SYDVKM. CDR3 region: CASSFFYQKGGSNQPQHF. CDR3 sequence (DNA): TGTGCCAGCAGTTTCTTTTACCAGAAAGGGGGTAGCAATCAGCCCCAGCATTTT.

This chain connects TRBV5-6 to TRBJ2-6, with D perhaps TRBD2 (5 bases). CDR3 length: 15 amino acids. CDR1 SGHDT and CDR2 YYEEEE come from the germline V gene. V lost 5 bases, J lost 0 bases, and 9 bases lay in between. In nucleotides, the CDR3 is TGTGCCAGCAGAGGGAGCCCCTCTGGGGCCAACGTCCTGACTTTC. It encodes CASRGSPSGANVLTF.

The chain carries TRBV7-9 and TRBJ1-6; TRBD1 is a possible D gene (5 bases). Germline assignment: CDR1 SEHNR and CDR2 FQNEAQ (reference sequence). The V end was cut by 0 bases, the J end by 8 bases, with 14 bases between. This CDR3 spans 16 amino acids. The CDR3 reads CASSLARRPGDSPLHF. CDR3 nucleotide sequence: TGTGCCAGCAGCTTAGCGCGGCGGCCGGGGGATTCACCCCTCCACTTT.

The V and J genes are TRBV5-1 and TRBJ2-7; D is perhaps TRBD1 (6 bases). CDR3 size: 13 residues. Trimming took off 4 bases at V and 3 bases at J, with 11 bases between the two ends. Germline lookup yields CDR1 SGHRS and CDR2 YFSETQ. The chain's CDR3 is CASSTLQGYEQYF. The CDR3 nucleotides read TGCGCCAGCAGCACTTTACAGGGCTACGAGCAGTACTTC.

The chain combines TRBV5-1 with TRBJ2-7, with a weak D call TRBD2 (6 bases). Germline-derived CDR1 and CDR2 are SGHRS and YFSETQ. V lost 5 bases and J 6 bases, leaving 15 bases between the germline ends. The CDR3 consists of 13 residues. The CDR3 loop reads CASSYSLASEQYF. The CDR3 DNA reads as TGCGCCAGCAGTTACTCTCTAGCGAGCGAGCAGTACTTC.

The chain combines TRBV18 with TRBJ1-2; tentative D call: TRBD1 (5 bases). Trimming took 0 bases from V and 7 from J, leaving 18 bases between them. Per germline, CDR1 KGHSH and CDR2 LQKENI. This CDR3 comprises 16 residues. The CDR3 is CASSPPSTKQGSGYTF. For the CDR3, the DNA is TGTGCCAGCTCACCACCATCGACGAAGCAGGGCTCTGGCTACACCTTC.

The chain carries TRBV7-6 and TRBJ2-2, with 7 bases aligning to TRBD1. V lost 1 base to trimming and J lost 0 bases; unmatched junction nucleotides: 8. The V gene's germline CDR1 is SGHVS and CDR2 FNYEAQ. The CDR3 runs 18 residues. The CDR3 coding sequence is TGTGCCAGCAGCTTAGGACCCCGACAGGGCTCGAACACCGGGGAGCTGTTTTTT. It yields the protein CASSLGPRQGSNTGELFF.

This clone has just one count. This sequence joins TRBV19 and TRBJ2-3, with TRBD2 as a possible D gene (5 bases). Trimming removed 6 bases from V and 0 bases from J, with 10 bases in between. This CDR3 comprises 14 residues. Germline CDR1 and CDR2: LNHDA and SQIVND (reference sequence). The chain's CDR3 is CASSGRGSTDTQYF. The CDR3 bases are TGTGCCAGTAGCGGTCGGGGTAGCACAGATACGCAGTATTTT.